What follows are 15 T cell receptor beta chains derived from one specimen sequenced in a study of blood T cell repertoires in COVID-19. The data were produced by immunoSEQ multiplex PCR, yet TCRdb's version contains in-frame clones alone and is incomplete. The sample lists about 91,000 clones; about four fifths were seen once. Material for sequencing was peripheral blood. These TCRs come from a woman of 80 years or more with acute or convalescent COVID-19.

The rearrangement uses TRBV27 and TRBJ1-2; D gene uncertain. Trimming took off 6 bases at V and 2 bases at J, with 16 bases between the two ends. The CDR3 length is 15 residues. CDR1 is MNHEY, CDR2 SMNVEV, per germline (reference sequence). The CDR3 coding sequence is TGTGCCAGCAGAGCGAGCGGACTCACAAACTATGGCTACACCTTC. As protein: CASRASGLTNYGYTF.

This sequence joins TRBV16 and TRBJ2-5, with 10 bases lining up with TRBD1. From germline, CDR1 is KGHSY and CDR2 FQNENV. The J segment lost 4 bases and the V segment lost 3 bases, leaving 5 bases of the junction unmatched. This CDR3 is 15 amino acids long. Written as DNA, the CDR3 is TGTGCCAGCAGCCAGGGACAGGGGTTTGGAGAGACCCAGTACTTC. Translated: CASSQGQGFGETQYF.

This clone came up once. CDR3 sequence: CASSVGGTGKDGYEQYF. The DNA of the CDR3 is TGTGCCAGCAGCGTAGGGGGGACAGGGAAGGATGGTTACGAGCAGTACTTC. The chain combines TRBV9 with TRBJ2-7; 9 bases are shared with TRBD1. Germline assignment: CDR1 SGDLS and CDR2 YYNGEE. Trimming cost V 0 bases and J 4 bases; bases outside gene matches: 11. This CDR3 is 17 amino acids long.

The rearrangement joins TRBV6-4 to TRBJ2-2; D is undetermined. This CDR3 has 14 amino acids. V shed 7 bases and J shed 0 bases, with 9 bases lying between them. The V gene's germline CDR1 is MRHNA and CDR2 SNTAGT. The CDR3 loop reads CASKETANTGELFF. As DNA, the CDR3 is TGTGCCAGCAAGGAGACGGCGAACACCGGGGAGCTGTTTTTT.

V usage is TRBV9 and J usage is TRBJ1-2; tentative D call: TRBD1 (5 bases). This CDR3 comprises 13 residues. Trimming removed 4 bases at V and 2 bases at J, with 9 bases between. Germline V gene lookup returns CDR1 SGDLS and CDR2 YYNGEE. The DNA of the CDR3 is TGTGCCAGCAGCCCTCAGGGCAACTATGGCTACACCTTC. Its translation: CASSPQGNYGYTF.

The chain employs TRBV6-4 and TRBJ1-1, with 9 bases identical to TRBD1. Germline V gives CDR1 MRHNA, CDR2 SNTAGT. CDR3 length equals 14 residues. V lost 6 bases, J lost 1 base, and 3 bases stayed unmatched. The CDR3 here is CASRPGQGNTEAFF. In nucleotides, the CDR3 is TGTGCCAGCAGGCCGGGACAGGGGAACACTGAAGCTTTCTTT.

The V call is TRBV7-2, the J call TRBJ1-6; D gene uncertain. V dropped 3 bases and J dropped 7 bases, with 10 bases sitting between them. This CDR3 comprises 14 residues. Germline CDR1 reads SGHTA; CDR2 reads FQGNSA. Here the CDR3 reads CASSLTGRNSPLHF. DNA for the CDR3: TGTGCCAGCAGCTTGACGGGAAGGAATTCACCCCTCCACTTT.

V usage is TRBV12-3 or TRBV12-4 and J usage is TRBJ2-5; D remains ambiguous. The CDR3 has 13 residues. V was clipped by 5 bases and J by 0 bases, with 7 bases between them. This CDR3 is CASSNRDQETQYF. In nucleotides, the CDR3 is TGTGCCAGCAGTAACCGGGACCAAGAGACCCAGTACTTC.

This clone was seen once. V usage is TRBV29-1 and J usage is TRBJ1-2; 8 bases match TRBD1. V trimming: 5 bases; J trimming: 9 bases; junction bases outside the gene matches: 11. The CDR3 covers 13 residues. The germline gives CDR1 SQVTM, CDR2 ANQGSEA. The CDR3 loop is CSVRETGVYSYTF. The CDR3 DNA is TGCAGCGTTAGAGAGACAGGGGTTTATAGCTACACCTTC.

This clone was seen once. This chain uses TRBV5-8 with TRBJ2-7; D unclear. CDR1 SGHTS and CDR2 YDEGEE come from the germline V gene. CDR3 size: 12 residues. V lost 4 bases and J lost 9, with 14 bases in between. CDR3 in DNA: TGTGCCAGCAGCACCGGCGGCCGGCGGCAGTACTTC. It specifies CASSTGGRRQYF.

CDR3 DNA sequence: TGTGCCAGCAGCTCCCGGGACAACTACAATGAGCAGTTCTTC. It translates to CASSSRDNYNEQFF. The gene calls are TRBV5-4 and TRBJ2-1, with D possibly TRBD1 on 6 matching bases. CDR1 is SGHNT and CDR2 is YYREEE in the germline V gene (reference sequence). The CDR3 covers 14 residues. The V end was cut by 3 bases, the J end by 3 bases, with 10 bases between. Based on the CDR3 plus reference TRBV5-4 and TRBJ2-1, the full variable domain is ETGVTQSPTHLIKTRGQQVTLRCSSQSGHNTVSWYQQALGQGPQFIFQYYREEENGRGNFPPRFSGLQFPNYSSELNVNALELDDSALYLCASSSRDNYNEQFFGPGTRLTVL.

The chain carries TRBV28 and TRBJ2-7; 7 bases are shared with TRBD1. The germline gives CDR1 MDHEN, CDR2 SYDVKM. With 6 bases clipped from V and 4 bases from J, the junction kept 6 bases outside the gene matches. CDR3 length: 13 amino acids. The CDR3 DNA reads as TGTGCCAGCAGACCGGGACAGACTTACGAGCAGTACTTC. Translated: CASRPGQTYEQYF.

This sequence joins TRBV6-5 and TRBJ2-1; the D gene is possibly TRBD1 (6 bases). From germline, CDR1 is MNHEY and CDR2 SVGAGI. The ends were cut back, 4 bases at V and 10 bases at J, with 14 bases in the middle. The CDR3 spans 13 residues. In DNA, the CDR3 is TGTGCCAGCAGTTCGGGCTGGGGGCAAGAGCAGTTCTTC. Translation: CASSSGWGQEQFF.

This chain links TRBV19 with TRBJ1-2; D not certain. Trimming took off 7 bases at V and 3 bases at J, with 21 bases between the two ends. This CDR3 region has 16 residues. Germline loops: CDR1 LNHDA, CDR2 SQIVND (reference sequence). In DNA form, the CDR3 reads TGTGCCAGTACCCAAACCCGAGAGCGAACACACTATGGCTACACCTTC. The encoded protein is CASTQTRERTHYGYTF.

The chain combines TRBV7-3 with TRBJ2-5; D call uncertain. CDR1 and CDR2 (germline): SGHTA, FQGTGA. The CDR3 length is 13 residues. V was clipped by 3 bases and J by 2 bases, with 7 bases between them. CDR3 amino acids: CASSLYQQETQYF. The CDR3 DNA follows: TGTGCCAGCAGCTTGTACCAGCAAGAGACCCAGTACTTC.